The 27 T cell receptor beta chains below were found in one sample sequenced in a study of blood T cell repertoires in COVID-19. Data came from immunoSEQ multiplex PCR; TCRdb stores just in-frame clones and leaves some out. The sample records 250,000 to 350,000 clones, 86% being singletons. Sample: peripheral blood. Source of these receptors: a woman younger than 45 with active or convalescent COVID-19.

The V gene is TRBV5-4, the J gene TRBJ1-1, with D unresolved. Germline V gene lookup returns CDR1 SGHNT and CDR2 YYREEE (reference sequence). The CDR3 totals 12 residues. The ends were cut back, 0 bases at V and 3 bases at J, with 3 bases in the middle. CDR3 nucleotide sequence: TGTGCCAGCAGCTTGGTAGACACTGAAGCTTTCTTT. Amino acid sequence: CASSLVDTEAFF.

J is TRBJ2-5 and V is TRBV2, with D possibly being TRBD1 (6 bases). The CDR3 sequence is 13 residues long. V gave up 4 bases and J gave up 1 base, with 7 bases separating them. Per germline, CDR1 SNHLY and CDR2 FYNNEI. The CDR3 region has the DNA TGTGCCAGCAGTGCAGGGGTCCAAGAGACCCAGTACTTC. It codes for CASSAGVQETQYF.

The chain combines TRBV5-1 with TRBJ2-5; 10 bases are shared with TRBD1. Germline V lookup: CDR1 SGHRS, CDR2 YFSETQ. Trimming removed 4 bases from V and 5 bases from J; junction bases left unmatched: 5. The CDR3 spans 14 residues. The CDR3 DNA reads TGCGCCAGCAGCCCCCAGGGACAGGGGGAGACCCAGTACTTC. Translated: CASSPQGQGETQYF.

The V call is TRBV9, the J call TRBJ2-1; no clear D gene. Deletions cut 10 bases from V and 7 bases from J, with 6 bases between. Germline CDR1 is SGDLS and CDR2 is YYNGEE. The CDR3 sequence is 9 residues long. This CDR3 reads CAPQNEQFF. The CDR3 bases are TGTGCCCCCCAGAATGAGCAGTTCTTC.

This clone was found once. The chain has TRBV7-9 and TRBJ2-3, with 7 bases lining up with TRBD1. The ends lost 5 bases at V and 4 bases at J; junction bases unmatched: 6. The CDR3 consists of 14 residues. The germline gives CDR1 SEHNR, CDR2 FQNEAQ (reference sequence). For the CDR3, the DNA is TGTGCCAGCAGCCCCAAGGGGACAGCAGATACGCAGTATTTT. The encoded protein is CASSPKGTADTQYF.

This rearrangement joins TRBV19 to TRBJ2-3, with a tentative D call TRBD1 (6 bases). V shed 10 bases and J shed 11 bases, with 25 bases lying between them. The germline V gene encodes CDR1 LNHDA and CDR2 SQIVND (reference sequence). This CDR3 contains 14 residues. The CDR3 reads CATAGSGNREKQYF. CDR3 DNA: TGTGCCACCGCAGGATCGGGAAACAGGGAGAAGCAGTATTTT. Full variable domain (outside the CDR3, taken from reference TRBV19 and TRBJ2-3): DGGITQSPKYLFRKEGQNVTLSCEQNLNHDAMYWYRQDPGQGLRLIYYSQIVNDFQKGDIAEGYSVSREKKESFPLTVTSAQKNPTAFYLCATAGSGNREKQYFGPGTRLTVL.

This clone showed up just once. In nucleotides, the CDR3 is TGCGCCAGCAGCCCCCGCACGGTCGGGAATGAAAAACTGTTTTTT. This translates into CASSPRTVGNEKLFF. The chain carries TRBV5-1 and TRBJ1-4; D uncertain. The germline V gene encodes CDR1 SGHRS and CDR2 YFSETQ. The CDR3 has 15 residues. Trimming shortened V by 4 bases and J by 5 bases, and 15 bases separated the two germline ends.

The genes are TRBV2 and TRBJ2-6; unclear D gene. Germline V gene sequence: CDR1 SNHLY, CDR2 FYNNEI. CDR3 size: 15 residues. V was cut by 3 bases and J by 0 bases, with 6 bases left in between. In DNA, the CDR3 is TGTGCCAGCAGTGAGTCCCTCTCTGGGGCCAACGTCCTGACTTTC. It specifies CASSESLSGANVLTF.

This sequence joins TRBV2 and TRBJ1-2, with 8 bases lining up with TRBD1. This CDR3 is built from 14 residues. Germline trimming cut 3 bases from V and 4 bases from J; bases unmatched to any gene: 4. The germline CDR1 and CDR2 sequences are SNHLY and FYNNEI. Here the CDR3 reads CASSEDRAVYGYTF. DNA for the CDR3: TGTGCCAGCAGTGAGGACAGGGCGGTCTATGGCTACACCTTC.

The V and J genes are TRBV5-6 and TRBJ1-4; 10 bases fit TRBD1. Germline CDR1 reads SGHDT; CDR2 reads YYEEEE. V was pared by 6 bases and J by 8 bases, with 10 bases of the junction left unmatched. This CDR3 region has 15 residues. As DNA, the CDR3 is TGTGCCAGCACCGACTCCGGGACAGGGGACGAAAAACTGTTTTTT. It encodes CASTDSGTGDEKLFF.

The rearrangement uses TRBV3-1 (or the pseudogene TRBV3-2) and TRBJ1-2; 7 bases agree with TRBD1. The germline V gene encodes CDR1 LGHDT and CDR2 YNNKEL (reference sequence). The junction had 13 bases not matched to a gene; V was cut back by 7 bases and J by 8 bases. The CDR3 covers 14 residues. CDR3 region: CASNDRGRPQGYTF. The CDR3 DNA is TGTGCCAGCAACGATAGGGGGCGCCCTCAGGGCTACACCTTC.

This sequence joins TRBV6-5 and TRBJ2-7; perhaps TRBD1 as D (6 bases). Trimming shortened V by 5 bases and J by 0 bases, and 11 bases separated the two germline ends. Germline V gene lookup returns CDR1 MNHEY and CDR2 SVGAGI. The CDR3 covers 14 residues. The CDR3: CASSLGDNSYEQYF. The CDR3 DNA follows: TGTGCCAGCAGTCTAGGGGACAACTCCTACGAGCAGTACTTC.

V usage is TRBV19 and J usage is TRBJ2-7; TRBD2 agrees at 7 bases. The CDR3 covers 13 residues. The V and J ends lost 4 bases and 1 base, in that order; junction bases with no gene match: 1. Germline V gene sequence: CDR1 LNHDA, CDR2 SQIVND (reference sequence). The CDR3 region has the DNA TGTGCCAGTAGTAGGGAGGGATCCTACGAGCAGTACTTC. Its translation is CASSREGSYEQYF.

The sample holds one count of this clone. CDR3 region: CASSLRGGLNSYF. CDR3 nucleotides: TGTGCCAGCAGCCTGCGGGGGGGCCTCAATTCGTATTTT. The V call is TRBV7-2, the J call TRBJ2-3; 9 nucleotides align to TRBD2. Unmatched junction bases numbered 11, after V lost 5 bases and J lost 14 bases. Looked up from germline, CDR1 is SGHTA and CDR2 is FQGNSA. The CDR3 has 13 residues.

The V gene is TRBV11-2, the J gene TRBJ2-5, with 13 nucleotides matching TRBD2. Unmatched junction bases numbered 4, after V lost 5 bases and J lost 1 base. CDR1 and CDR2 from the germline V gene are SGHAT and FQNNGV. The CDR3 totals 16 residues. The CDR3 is CASSRLAGGSQETQYF. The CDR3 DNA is TGTGCCAGCAGCCGACTAGCGGGGGGCTCCCAAGAGACCCAGTACTTC. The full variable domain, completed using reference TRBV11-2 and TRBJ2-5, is EAGVAQSPRYKIIEKRQSVAFWCNPISGHATLYWYQQILGQGPKLLIQFQNNGVVDDSQLPKDRFSAERLKGVDSTLKIQPAKLEDSAVYLCASSRLAGGSQETQYFGPGTRLLVL.

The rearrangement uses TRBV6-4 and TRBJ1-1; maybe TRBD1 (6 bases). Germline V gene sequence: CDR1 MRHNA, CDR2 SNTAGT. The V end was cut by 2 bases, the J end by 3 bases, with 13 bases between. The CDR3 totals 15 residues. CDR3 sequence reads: CASSDVAGAHTEAFF. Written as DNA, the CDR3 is TGTGCCAGCAGTGACGTTGCGGGGGCCCACACTGAAGCTTTCTTT.

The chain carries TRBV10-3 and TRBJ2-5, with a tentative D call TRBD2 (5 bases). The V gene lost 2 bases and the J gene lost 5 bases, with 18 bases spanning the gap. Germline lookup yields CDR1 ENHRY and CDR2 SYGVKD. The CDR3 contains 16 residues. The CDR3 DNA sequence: TGTGCCATCAGTGAGGAGGGTGACACAATTCTGGAGACCCAGTACTTC. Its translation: CAISEEGDTILETQYF.

This CDR3 reads CAWSVRVGAGAGAEAFF. CDR3 nucleotides: TGTGCCTGGAGTGTACGCGTAGGCGCGGGGGCAGGCGCTGAAGCTTTCTTT. This chain links TRBV30 with TRBJ1-1; a possible D gene is TRBD1 (6 bases). This CDR3 contains 17 residues. The V gene lost 0 bases and the J gene lost 6 bases, with 23 bases spanning the gap. The V gene's germline CDR1 is GTSNPN and CDR2 SVGIG (reference sequence).

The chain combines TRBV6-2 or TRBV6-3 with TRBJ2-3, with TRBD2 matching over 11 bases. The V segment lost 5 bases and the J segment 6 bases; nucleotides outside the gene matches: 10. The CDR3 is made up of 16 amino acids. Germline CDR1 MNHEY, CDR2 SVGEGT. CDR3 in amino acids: CASSALAGGHRDTQYF. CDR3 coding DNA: TGTGCCAGCAGTGCCCTAGCGGGGGGTCACCGGGATACGCAGTATTTT.

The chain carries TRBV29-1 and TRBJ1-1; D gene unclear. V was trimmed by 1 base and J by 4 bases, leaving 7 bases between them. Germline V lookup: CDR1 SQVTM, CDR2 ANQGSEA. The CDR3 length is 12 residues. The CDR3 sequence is CSVEGQVTEAFF. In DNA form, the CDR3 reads TGCAGCGTTGAAGGACAAGTCACTGAAGCTTTCTTT.

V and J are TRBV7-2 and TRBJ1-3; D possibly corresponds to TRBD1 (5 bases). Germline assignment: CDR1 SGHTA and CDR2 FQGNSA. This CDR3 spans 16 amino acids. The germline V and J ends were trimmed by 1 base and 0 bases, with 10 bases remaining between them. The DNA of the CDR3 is TGTGCCAGCAGCTTAGGACTGGGACTCTCTGGAAACACCATATATTTT. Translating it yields CASSLGLGLSGNTIYF.

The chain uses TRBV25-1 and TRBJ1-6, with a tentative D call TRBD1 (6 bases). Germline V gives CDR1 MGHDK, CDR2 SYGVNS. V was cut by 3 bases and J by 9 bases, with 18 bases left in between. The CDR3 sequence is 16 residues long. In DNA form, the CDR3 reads TGTGCCAGCAGTGAGGGGGTGGGGGGGCAGATTTCACCCCTCCACTTT. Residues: CASSEGVGGQISPLHF.

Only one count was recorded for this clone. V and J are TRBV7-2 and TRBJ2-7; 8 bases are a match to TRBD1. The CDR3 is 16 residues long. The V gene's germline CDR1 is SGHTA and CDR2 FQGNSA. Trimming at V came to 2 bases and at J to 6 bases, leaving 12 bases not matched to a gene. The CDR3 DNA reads TGTGCCAGCAGCTTAAATTCCCCCGGGACAGGAGCCGAGCAGTACTTC. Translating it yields CASSLNSPGTGAEQYF.

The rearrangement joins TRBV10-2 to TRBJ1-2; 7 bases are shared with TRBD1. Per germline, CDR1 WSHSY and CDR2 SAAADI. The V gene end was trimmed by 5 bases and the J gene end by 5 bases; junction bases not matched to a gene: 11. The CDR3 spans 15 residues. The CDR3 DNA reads TGCGCCAGCAGTCCAAGCCGGGACAGTCATTATGGCTACACCTTC. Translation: CASSPSRDSHYGYTF.

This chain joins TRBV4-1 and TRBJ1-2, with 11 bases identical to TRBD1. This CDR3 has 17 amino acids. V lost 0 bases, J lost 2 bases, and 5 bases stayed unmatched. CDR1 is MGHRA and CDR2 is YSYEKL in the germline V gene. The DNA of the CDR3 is TGCGCCAGCAGCCAAGAAGGGGGGACAGGGGGGAACTATGGCTACACCTTC. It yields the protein CASSQEGGTGGNYGYTF.

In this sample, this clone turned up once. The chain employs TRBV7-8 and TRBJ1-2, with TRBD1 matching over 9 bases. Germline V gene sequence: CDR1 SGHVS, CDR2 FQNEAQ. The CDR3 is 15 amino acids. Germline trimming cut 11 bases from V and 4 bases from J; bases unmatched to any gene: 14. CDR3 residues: CASRGQGYVGYGYTF. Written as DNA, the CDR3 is TGTGCCTCCCGGGGACAGGGCTACGTTGGCTATGGCTACACCTTC.

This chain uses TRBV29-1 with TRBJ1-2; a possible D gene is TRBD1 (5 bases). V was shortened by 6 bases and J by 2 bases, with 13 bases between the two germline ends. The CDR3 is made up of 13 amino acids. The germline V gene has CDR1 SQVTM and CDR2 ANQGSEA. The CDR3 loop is CSVAQGMNYGYTF. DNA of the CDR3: TGCAGCGTAGCTCAGGGTATGAACTATGGCTACACCTTC. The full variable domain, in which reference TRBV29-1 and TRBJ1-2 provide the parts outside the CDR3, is SAVISQKPSRDICQRGTSLTIQCQVDSQVTMMFWYRQQPGQSLTLIATANQGSEATYESGFVIDKFPISRPNLTFSTLTVSNMSPEDSSIYLCSVAQGMNYGYTFGSGTRLTVV.